This T cell receptor beta chain appears in the sequencing data of a study of T cells in Graves' hyperthyroidism and ophthalmopathy. The CDR3 runs 12 residues. V lost 3 bases, J lost 5 bases, and 7 bases lay in between. Germline values: CDR1 KGHSH, CDR2 LQKENI. The sample holds many counts of this clonotype. Template material for amplifying TCR beta CDR3 regions consisted of RNA transcripts. TCR CDR3 underwent first-round RT-PCR with the HTBI primer set. From the multiplex PCR reads, TCRdb called clonotypes with MiXCR, one entry per CDR3 protein. The sample includes some 400,000 distinct CDR3 sequences, approximately 12% of them seen just once.

This receptor was taken from a man aged 30 to 39 with Graves' hyperthyroidism that later progressed to Graves' ophthalmopathy. Sequencing used blood. The rearrangement links TRBV18 to TRBJ2-5, with D hard to call. This CDR3 is CASSPFDETQYF. The DNA for the CDR3 is TGTGCCAGCTCACCCTTCGACGAGACCCAGTACTTC.